This TCR beta chain was captured in a study of OX40 agonist ivuxolimab in advanced cancers. Using immunoSEQ multiplex PCR, the repertoire was profiled, and TCRdb retains in-frame clones only, with some absent. The sample lists approximately 61,000 clones; 80% were seen once. Trimming took off 8 bases at V and 1 base at J, with 11 bases between the two ends. CDR1 and CDR2 (germline): WSHSY, SAAADI. There are 13 residues in the CDR3. The sequence was obtained from an adult with an advanced solid tumor such as melanoma, head and neck, liver or kidney cancer. The V and J genes are TRBV10-2 and TRBJ2-5; a possible D gene is TRBD1 (5 bases). Sequenced material: CD4+ or CD8+ T cells sorted from blood, taken in a trial of the OX40 agonist ivuxolimab. The CDR3 reads CASSRQPQETQYF. The CDR3 nucleotides read TGCGCCAGCTCTAGACAGCCCCAAGAGACCCAGTACTTC.